Each of the 20 T cell receptor beta chains below was sequenced from the same sample in a study of early T cells in non-severe SARS-CoV-2 infection. Using its own MiXCR run on the 5' RACE reads, TCRdb lists one record per CDR3 protein. The table has 53,000 or so distinct CDR3 sequences, 7% to 9% seen once. Sequencing was done on a sample of whole blood. The receptor set was obtained from an adult who was a healthcare worker with PCR-confirmed SARS-CoV-2 infection or an uninfected control (not recorded which).

The V gene is TRBV15, the J gene TRBJ1-1; a weak D match, TRBD1 (6 bases). The CDR3 consists of 15 residues. Trimming removed 0 bases at V and 5 bases at J, with 13 bases between. Germline-derived CDR1 and CDR2 are LNHNV and YYDKDF (reference sequence). The CDR3 sequence is CATSRDLGRGTEAFF. CDR3 DNA sequence: TGTGCCACCAGCAGAGATTTGGGGAGGGGGACTGAAGCTTTCTTT.

This clonotype was counted at least ten times. The rearrangement links TRBV7-2 to TRBJ1-2; no definite D call. The CDR3 consists of 12 residues. V lost 6 bases, J lost 4 bases, and 9 bases lay in between. Germline assignment: CDR1 SGHTA and CDR2 FQGNSA. The CDR3 bases are TGTGCCAGCAGTGACAATGGCTATGGCTACACCTTC. Its translation: CASSDNGYGYTF.

This clonotype was seen a few times. The chain uses TRBV7-8 and TRBJ1-5; 7 positions match TRBD1. V lost 5 bases, J lost 0 bases, and 7 bases stayed unmatched. Germline V gene lookup returns CDR1 SGHVS and CDR2 FQNEAQ. CDR3 size: 16 residues. CDR3 nucleotides: TGTGCCAGCAGCCCGGACAGGTTTAATAGCAATCAGCCCCAGCATTTT. It codes for CASSPDRFNSNQPQHF. Combining the CDR3 with reference TRBV7-8 and TRBJ1-5 gives the whole variable domain GAGVSQSPRYKVAKRGQDVALRCDPISGHVSLFWYQQALGQGPEFLTYFQNEAQLDKSGLPSDRFFAERPEGSVSTLKIQRTQQEDSAVYLCASSPDRFNSNQPQHFGDGTRLSIL.

This clonotype showed up just a few times. The chain combines TRBV5-4 with TRBJ2-5; 7 nucleotides match TRBD1. CDR3 length: 13 amino acids. Germline trimming cut 5 bases from V and 6 bases from J; bases unmatched to any gene: 7. Looked up from germline, CDR1 is SGHNT and CDR2 is YYREEE (reference sequence). CDR3 nucleotides: TGTGCCAGCAGTAACAGGGGATCGAAGACCCAGTACTTC. Translation: CASSNRGSKTQYF.

This clonotype was seen at least ten times. V usage is TRBV28 and J usage is TRBJ1-4; a possible D gene is TRBD1 (5 bases). Germline V gene sequence: CDR1 MDHEN, CDR2 SYDVKM. CDR3 length: 18 amino acids. Trimming left V 2 bases short and J 4 bases short, with 20 bases between. CDR3 DNA sequence: TGTGCCAGCAGTTTAACTCGACAGCGCTATTCAATTAATGAAAAACTGTTTTTT. Encoded protein: CASSLTRQRYSINEKLFF.

V is TRBV29-1 and J is TRBJ2-3; TRBD1 agrees at 7 bases. Germline values: CDR1 SQVTM, CDR2 ANQGSEA. The CDR3 totals 13 residues. Trimming at V came to 6 bases and at J to 2 bases, leaving 5 bases not matched to a gene. The CDR3 here is CSVRTGYTDTQYF. The CDR3 DNA follows: TGCAGCGTGAGGACAGGATACACAGATACGCAGTATTTT.

The chain employs TRBV3-1 and TRBJ1-2; no definite D call. CDR1 LGHDT and CDR2 YNNKEL come from the germline V gene (reference sequence). The CDR3 consists of 12 residues. The ends were cut back, 3 bases at V and 0 bases at J, with 2 bases in the middle. The CDR3 loop reads CASSQANYGYTF. The CDR3 coding sequence is TGTGCCAGCAGCCAGGCTAACTATGGCTACACCTTC.

The V and J genes are TRBV5-4 and TRBJ2-3, with D unclear. The V gene's germline CDR1 is SGHNT and CDR2 YYREEE (reference sequence). The V end lost 6 bases, the J end lost 2 bases, and 19 bases lay between the germline ends. This CDR3 region has 16 residues. This chain's CDR3 is CASTSRSSPDTDTQYF. In nucleotides, the CDR3 is TGTGCCAGCACCTCACGCTCGTCCCCGGACACAGATACGCAGTATTTT.

This clonotype was found a few times. V usage is TRBV5-5 and J usage is TRBJ1-5; D is unresolved. Germline V gene lookup returns CDR1 SGHKS and CDR2 YYEKEE (reference sequence). The CDR3 loop spans 15 amino acids. The V end was cut by 1 base, the J end by 1 base, with 9 bases between. The CDR3 DNA sequence: TGTGCCAGCAGCTTGTCGGTACAAAGCAATCAGCCCCAGCATTTT. This codes for CASSLSVQSNQPQHF.

This clonotype occurred many times. The V gene is TRBV7-9, the J gene TRBJ1-6, with 9 bases lining up with TRBD1. Germline V gene lookup returns CDR1 SEHNR and CDR2 FQNEAQ (reference sequence). Unmatched junction bases numbered 10, after V lost 5 bases and J lost 8 bases. This CDR3 comprises 16 residues. The CDR3 DNA reads TGTGCCAGCAGCGTTACAGGGGGCGTAATTGATTCACCCCTCCACTTT. This codes for CASSVTGGVIDSPLHF.

This clonotype showed up many times. The V gene is TRBV12-3 or TRBV12-4, the J gene TRBJ1-2; D perhaps matches TRBD1 (5 bases). V dropped 6 bases and J dropped 4 bases, with 12 bases sitting between them. CDR3 size: 13 residues. CDR3 nucleotides: TGTGCCAGCAGCCCCGGGGGGGGCTATGGCTACACCTTC. Translating it yields CASSPGGGYGYTF.

This clonotype was seen only a few times. The rearrangement uses TRBV6-5 and TRBJ2-2; the D gene is possibly TRBD1 (5 bases). Germline-derived CDR1 and CDR2 are MNHEY and SVGAGI. V dropped 6 bases and J dropped 0 bases, with 5 bases sitting between them. The CDR3 has 13 residues. The CDR3 DNA reads as TGTGCCAGCAGGGACACGAACACCGGGGAGCTGTTTTTT. Translation gives CASRDTNTGELFF.

The gene calls are TRBV7-9 and TRBJ2-3, with a possible D match to TRBD2 (6 bases). Per the germline V gene, CDR1 is SEHNR and CDR2 is FQNEAQ (reference sequence). The CDR3 covers 15 residues. Trimming took 5 bases from V and 3 from J, leaving 15 bases between them. As DNA, the CDR3 is TGTGCCAGCAGCCCCACGGGGGTACTGACAGATACGCAGTATTTT. Protein: CASSPTGVLTDTQYF.

There are many counts of this clonotype. The chain employs TRBV27 and TRBJ1-1; no reliable D call. Per the germline V gene, CDR1 is MNHEY and CDR2 is SMNVEV (reference sequence). The V and J ends lost 7 bases and 7 bases respectively, with 16 bases between them. CDR3 size: 13 residues. CDR3: CASIDLMTGEAFF. DNA for the CDR3: TGTGCCAGCATCGACCTGATGACCGGTGAAGCTTTCTTT.

A single count supports this clonotype. V and J are TRBV7-2 and TRBJ2-7, with D maybe TRBD1 (6 bases). In germline, CDR1 is SGHTA, CDR2 FQGNSA. This CDR3 spans 13 amino acids. Between the trimmed V and J ends, which lost 0 bases and 11 bases, there was a span of 14 bases. In nucleotides, the CDR3 is TGTGCCAGCAGCTTAGCCCCGGGACACCCGGAGTACTTC. Its protein is CASSLAPGHPEYF.

This clonotype was detected many times. The rearrangement uses TRBV3-1 and TRBJ1-1; D remains unclear. Germline V gives CDR1 LGHDT, CDR2 YNNKEL (reference sequence). This CDR3 contains 13 residues. With 2 bases removed from V and 0 bases from J, the gap between germline ends came to 4 bases. The CDR3 nucleotides are TGTGCCAGCAGCCAATATTTGAACACTGAAGCTTTCTTT. Residues: CASSQYLNTEAFF.

The rearrangement links TRBV6-2 or TRBV6-3 to TRBJ2-6; D unresolved. The CDR3 consists of 14 residues. CDR1 and CDR2 (germline): MNHEY, SVGEGT. Trimming removed 2 bases at V and 0 bases at J, with 2 bases between. The CDR3 loop reads CASSYNSGANVLTF. Written as DNA, the CDR3 is TGTGCCAGCAGTTACAACTCTGGGGCCAACGTCCTGACTTTC.

The chain links TRBV2 to TRBJ1-5; 7 bases map to TRBD1. The germline CDR1 and CDR2 sequences are SNHLY and FYNNEI. The CDR3 consists of 14 residues. V dropped 1 base and J dropped 7; count of bases not matched to a gene: 4. As DNA, the CDR3 is TGTGCCAGCAGTGAAGGACAGGGCAGCCAGCCCCAGCATTTT. This sequence encodes CASSEGQGSQPQHF.

This clonotype was seen repeatedly, ten times or more. The V call is TRBV27, the J call TRBJ1-2, with TRBD1 as a possible D gene (5 bases). Germline V gene lookup returns CDR1 MNHEY and CDR2 SMNVEV (reference sequence). CDR3 length: 16 amino acids. V shed 6 bases and J shed 6 bases, with 23 bases lying between them. CDR3 nucleotides: TGTGCCAGCAGCCTAGGGGACCCTCGAGAAGGCGATGGCTACACCTTC. Amino acids: CASSLGDPREGDGYTF.

This clonotype showed up many times. The chain recombines TRBV28 with TRBJ2-4; possibly TRBD2 for D (6 bases). V was shortened by 3 bases and J by 3 bases, with 18 bases between the two germline ends. The germline V gene has CDR1 MDHEN and CDR2 SYDVKM. This CDR3 spans 17 amino acids. CDR3 nucleotides: TGTGCCAGCAGTTTGGAGGGTCTGGGACTTGGCAAAAACATTCAGTACTTC. Translation gives CASSLEGLGLGKNIQYF.